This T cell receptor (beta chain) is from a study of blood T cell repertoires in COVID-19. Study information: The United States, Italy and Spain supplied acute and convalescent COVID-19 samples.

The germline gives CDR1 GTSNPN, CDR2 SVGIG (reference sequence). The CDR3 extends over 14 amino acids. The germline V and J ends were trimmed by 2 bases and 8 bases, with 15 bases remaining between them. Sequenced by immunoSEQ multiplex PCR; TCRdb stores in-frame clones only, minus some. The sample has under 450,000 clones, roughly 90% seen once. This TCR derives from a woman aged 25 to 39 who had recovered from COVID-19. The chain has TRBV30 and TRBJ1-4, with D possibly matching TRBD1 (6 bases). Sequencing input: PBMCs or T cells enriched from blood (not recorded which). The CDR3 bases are TGTGCCTGGAGTCAGCAACAGGGCAGAGAAAAACTGTTTTTT. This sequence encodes CAWSQQQGREKLFF. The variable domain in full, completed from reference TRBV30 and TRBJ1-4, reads SQTIHQWPATLVQPVGSPLSLECTVEGTSNPNLYWYRQAAGRGLQLLFYSVGIGQISSEVPQNLSASRPQDRQFILSSKKLLLSDSGFYLCAWSQQQGREKLFFGSGTQLSVL.